This is a list of T cell receptor beta chains from one sample in a study of response to subunit inactivated influenza vaccine. TCRdb fed the RT-PCR reads into MiXCR, producing one record per CDR3 protein. This table has some 480,000 distinct CDR3 sequences, about 10% appearing once. The input for sequencing was PBMCs from blood, taken about 40 days after vaccination. The receptor source for this set is a man in his fifties or sixties who received an inactivated influenza vaccine. The conserved cysteine and the conserved F or W are not part of the CDR3 here. Only some rows state a clone size, as once, few, many or a class for expanded clones.

cdr3_length,j_call,clone_size,v_call,cdr3_aa
15,TRBJ2-1,many,TRBV27,ATTRTRTAPSYNEQF
13,TRBJ2-7,many,TRBV20-1,SARVLGQGSDEQY
12,TRBJ2-2,few,TRBV24-1,ATSVPGGTGELF
11,TRBJ2-1,.,TRBV9,ASSVATYNEQF
12,TRBJ2-1,few,TRBV5-1,ASSSGQLYNEQF
13,TRBJ2-1,many,TRBV9,ASSQDGSSYNEQF
9,TRBJ1-2,.,TRBV6-2/TRBV6-3,ASSYSRLFT
13,TRBJ1-5,many,TRBV5-5,ASNLGQGGNQPQH
12,TRBJ2-1,.,TRBV6-5,ASSYGPSVGEQF
13,TRBJ2-1,.,TRBV20-1,SAREMVRSYNEQF
14,TRBJ2-7,.,TRBV5-1,ASSFTGTVSVYEQY
12,TRBJ2-1,many,TRBV28,ASSLLSVNNEQF
9,TRBJ2-5,many,TRBV20-1,SARAGGTQY
13,TRBJ2-1,many,TRBV5-1,ASSLAVGNYNEQF
10,TRBJ2-7,many,TRBV10-3,AISPNDYEQY
18,TRBJ2-1,few,TRBV11-2,ASSFLTSGGTFGSYNEQF
14,TRBJ1-2,few,TRBV28,ASSTEHLTGNYGYT
12,TRBJ1-1,many,TRBV20-1,SARDPGWGTEAF
15,TRBJ2-2,few,TRBV5-4,ASSFSGTSGGAGELF
11,TRBJ1-5,many,TRBV5-6,ASSLAGEQPQH
14,TRBJ2-1,many,TRBV29-1,SVEGDAGVSYNEQF
13,TRBJ2-1,.,TRBV25-1,ASSEYPGLYNEQF
13,TRBJ2-6,few,TRBV6-5,ASSLTESGANVLT
12,TRBJ2-2,few,TRBV13,ASSLVTSNGELF
12,TRBJ1-2,.,TRBV7-8,ASSLAGGTGVEV
13,TRBJ1-1,.,TRBV20-1,SARDPLAPNTEAF
13,TRBJ2-1,many,TRBV4-3,ASSITLAGNNEQF
12,TRBJ2-5,.,TRBV27,ASSQLAVQETQY
11,TRBJ2-7,few,TRBV10-3,AISVQGANEQY
13,TRBJ2-2,few,TRBV28,ASSFPRNGAGELF
11,TRBJ2-1,many,TRBV2,ASSEVVYNEQF
13,TRBJ2-1,many,TRBV6-1,ASRSSGTGPSEQF
12,TRBJ2-7,few,TRBV18,ASSPPAAAYEQY
13,TRBJ2-5,.,TRBV10-3,AISAGLAAQETQY
13,TRBJ1-3,.,TRBV7-2,ASSSRQGPGNTIY
8,TRBJ1-2,.,TRBV2,ASGLNGYT
14,TRBJ2-5,few,TRBV5-1,ASTPLAGTYQETQY
12,TRBJ1-4,many,TRBV12-3/TRBV12-4,ASSSGRSREKLF
11,TRBJ1-1,many,TRBV20-1,SASPLANTEAF
10,TRBJ1-2,.,TRBV2,ASSEASYGYT
18,TRBJ2-1,.,TRBV7-3,ASSPTGTGGTSGSRDEQF
15,TRBJ2-6,many,TRBV4-2,ASSQGGQVSGANVLT
14,TRBJ2-7,.,TRBV14,ASSSHSGRNSYEQY
14,TRBJ2-7,.,TRBV9,ASSKVVGASSYEQY
14,TRBJ2-1,.,TRBV6-1,ASRAGTGNLYNEQF
15,TRBJ2-1,few,TRBV9,ASSPYLLHSSYNEQF
13,TRBJ2-7,few,TRBV27,ASSFRREGPYEQY
14,TRBJ1-1,few,TRBV6-5,ASSYLPGGGKTEAF
12,TRBJ1-1,few,TRBV20-1,SAGQALVDTEAF
12,TRBJ2-4,few,TRBV6-5,ASSSSNVGNIQY
13,TRBJ1-5,few,TRBV7-2,ASSLGTTRDQPQH
11,TRBJ2-7,.,TRBV6-2/TRBV6-3,ASSILSSYEQY